This passage covers 13 T cell receptor beta chains from one sample sequenced in a study of patients and donors after allogeneic stem cell transplantation. TCRdb re-called the RT-PCR reads with MiXCR, one entry per CDR3 protein. This table holds roughly 250,000 distinct CDR3 sequences, 13% to 15% found once. The material sequenced was blood, either unsorted or a sorted T cell fraction (not recorded which). The receptors shown here come from a human donor who was either an allogeneic HSCT recipient or a stem cell or donor lymphocyte infusion donor (not recorded which). It is not recorded whose cells these are; they may come from a transplant donor.

The gene calls are TRBV2 and TRBJ1-1, with D unclear. The V end was cut by 4 bases, the J end by 2 bases, with 14 bases between. Germline V CDR1 and CDR2: SNHLY, FYNNEI. This CDR3 spans 15 amino acids. The CDR3 reads CASSASGGANTEAFF. CDR3 coding DNA: TGTGCCAGCAGTGCCTCGGGAGGCGCCAACACTGAAGCTTTCTTT.

The J gene is TRBJ2-3, the V gene TRBV29-1; maybe TRBD1 (6 bases). Between the trimmed V and J ends, which lost 7 bases and 4 bases, there was a span of 18 bases. In germline, CDR1 is SQVTM, CDR2 ANQGSEA. The CDR3 consists of 14 residues. CDR3 in DNA: TGCAGCGCCGGTGTGGGACACATTTCAGATACGCAGTATTTT. It codes for CSAGVGHISDTQYF.

This clonotype showed up many times. The chain couples TRBV2 to TRBJ2-5, with no clear D. Germline V lookup: CDR1 SNHLY, CDR2 FYNNEI. The CDR3 sequence is 12 residues long. V lost 1 base, J lost 7 bases, and 7 bases lay in between. The CDR3 bases are TGTGCCAGCAGTGAAGAGTGGGTGACCCAGTACTTC. Amino acid sequence: CASSEEWVTQYF.

The rearrangement uses TRBV7-3 and TRBJ2-2, with 7 bases aligning to TRBD1. Germline V gives CDR1 SGHTA, CDR2 FQGTGA. With V trimmed by 6 bases and J by 5 bases, 6 bases remained unmatched. This CDR3 comprises 14 residues. CDR3 protein: CASRVTGMTGELFF. The CDR3 DNA is TGTGCCAGCAGAGTGACAGGGATGACCGGGGAGCTGTTTTTT.

The chain joins TRBV6-1 to TRBJ2-5; 12 bases line up with TRBD2. V shed 5 bases, J shed 3 bases, and the junction held 4 bases outside the gene matches. This CDR3 has 15 residues. CDR1 and CDR2 from the germline V gene are MNHNS and SASEGT. The DNA for the CDR3 is TGTGCCAGCAGTCCCCTAGCGGGAGGGAAAGAGACCCAGTACTTC. The encoded protein is CASSPLAGGKETQYF.

CDR3 amino acids: CASSVGLRGGDNEQFF. CDR3 in DNA: TGTGCCAGCAGCGTAGGCTTACGCGGGGGGGACAATGAGCAGTTCTTC. V usage is TRBV9 and J usage is TRBJ2-1; 9 bases agree with TRBD2. V lost 0 bases and J lost 5; bases outside the gene matches: 6. This CDR3 region has 16 residues. CDR1 and CDR2 from the germline V gene are SGDLS and YYNGEE.

This clonotype was counted many times. V and J are TRBV20-1 and TRBJ1-6; 9 bases align to TRBD1. CDR3 length: 15 residues. Per the germline V gene, CDR1 is DFQATT and CDR2 is SNEGSKA (reference sequence). Germline trimming cut 5 bases from V and 1 base from J; bases unmatched to any gene: 3. The CDR3 reads CSAPDRGSYNSPLHF. DNA of the CDR3: TGCAGTGCTCCGGACAGGGGTTCCTATAATTCACCCCTCCACTTT.

The chain has TRBV6-2 or TRBV6-3 and TRBJ2-7; TRBD2 matches at 9 bases. V lost 6 bases to trimming and J lost 2 bases; unmatched junction nucleotides: 8. The CDR3 sequence is 15 residues long. Germline CDR1 and CDR2: MNHEY and SVGEGT. CDR3 DNA: TGTGCCAGCAGAAACTCCGGGACTAGCCCCTACGAGCAGTACTTC. Its protein product is CASRNSGTSPYEQYF.

V is TRBV6-1 and J is TRBJ1-1; D might be TRBD1 (6 bases). Germline V gene sequence: CDR1 MNHNS, CDR2 SASEGT. The CDR3 is made up of 15 amino acids. V was shortened by 6 bases and J by 4 bases, with 18 bases between the two germline ends. As DNA, the CDR3 is TGTGCCAGCAGAATCGGGGGCGTTTTTCGCACTGAAGCTTTCTTT. It encodes CASRIGGVFRTEAFF.

This clonotype was counted between two and nine times. This rearrangement joins TRBV12-3 or TRBV12-4 to TRBJ2-2; 9 bases are shared with TRBD2. V lost 2 bases to trimming and J lost 6 bases; unmatched junction nucleotides: 7. The CDR3 extends over 16 amino acids. The DNA for the CDR3 is TGTGCCAGCAGTTTAACGGCGGGAGGGCCCGCCGGGGAGCTGTTTTTT. This encodes CASSLTAGGPAGELFF.

The chain uses TRBV5-5 and TRBJ1-4; TRBD1 agrees at 7 bases. The V gene's germline CDR1 is SGHKS and CDR2 YYEKEE (reference sequence). CDR3 length: 18 residues. J was trimmed by 8 bases and V by 4 bases; bases with no gene match: 20. The CDR3 loop reads CASSTLIRDRVVEEKLFF. In DNA, the CDR3 is TGTGCCAGCAGCACTCTGATCCGAGACAGGGTTGTCGAGGAAAAACTGTTTTTT.

In this sample, this clonotype turned up a few times. The V and J genes are TRBV20-1 and TRBJ2-5; TRBD2 matches at 13 bases. V lost 4 bases to trimming and J lost 7 bases; unmatched junction nucleotides: 6. The CDR3 sequence is 14 residues long. CDR1 DFQATT and CDR2 SNEGSKA come from the germline V gene (reference sequence). The DNA of the CDR3 is TGCAGTGCTACCGGACTAGCGGGGGTGCTGACCCAGTACTTC. This encodes CSATGLAGVLTQYF.

The chain uses TRBV19 and TRBJ1-1, with D maybe TRBD1 (5 bases). Germline V lookup: CDR1 LNHDA, CDR2 SQIVND (reference sequence). The germline V and J ends were trimmed by 6 bases and 4 bases, with 15 bases remaining between them. This CDR3 contains 14 residues. CDR3 sequence: CASRPPGTGTEAFF. For the CDR3, the DNA is TGTGCCAGTAGGCCCCCCGGGACGGGCACTGAAGCTTTCTTT.